Included here is one T cell receptor beta chain sequence, with context. Its target is not known. The PCR made use of 60 Vbeta and 13 Jbeta primers. The method was immunoSEQ multiplex PCR; TCRdb's version includes in-frame clones alone and lacks a portion of them. The sample carries some 65,000 clones, 70% to 80% recorded once. This sample was taken from a study of cytomegalovirus exposure and HLA in healthy donors. Notes on the study in general: CMV serostatus alone was available as immune exposure information.

This clonotype was obtained from a girl between 10 and 17 years old in good health and CMV-seropositive. The sample taken for sequencing was PBMCs.

This chain's CDR3 is CASSSRQGSEQYF. DNA for the CDR3: TGTGCCAGCAGCTCAAGACAGGGCAGCGAGCAGTACTTC. The chain has TRBV7-9 and TRBJ2-7; 7 bases map to TRBD1. Germline values: CDR1 SEHNR, CDR2 FQNEAQ (reference sequence). The ends lost 4 bases at V and 6 bases at J; junction bases unmatched: 6. The CDR3 sequence is 13 residues long.